Each of the 29 T cell receptor beta chains below was sequenced from the same sample in a study of long-term antiretroviral therapy in people with HIV. Researchers report immunoSEQ v3.0 was run at survey level. Produced via immunoSEQ multiplex PCR; TCRdb's table is partial and in-frame only. The sample has 25,000 to 35,000 clones; approximately 80% are singletons. The starting material was unsorted PBMCs, obtained 2.7 to 2.8 years after starting antiretroviral therapy. The receptors originated from a man aged 25-45 years with HIV.

This clone turned up a few times. The chain couples TRBV28 to TRBJ1-2; 7 bases line up with TRBD1. Germline V gene sequence: CDR1 MDHEN, CDR2 SYDVKM. The CDR3 runs 16 residues. The ends lost 4 bases at V and 0 bases at J; junction bases unmatched: 8. CDR3 in amino acids: CASSYTRTGANYGYTF. The CDR3, as DNA: TGTGCCAGCAGTTACACCCGGACAGGAGCTAACTATGGCTACACCTTC.

The rearrangement joins TRBV6-5 to TRBJ2-7; tentatively, D is TRBD1 (6 bases). In germline, CDR1 is MNHEY, CDR2 SVGAGI. There are 15 residues in the CDR3. V was shortened by 2 bases and J by 5 bases, with 16 bases between the two germline ends. The CDR3 DNA reads as TGTGCCAGCAGTTACGGGGGCGGCTTTGGGAACGAGCAGTACTTC. Protein sequence: CASSYGGGFGNEQYF.

This chain links TRBV5-1 with TRBJ1-3; D remains unclear. The germline V gene has CDR1 SGHRS and CDR2 YFSETQ. The germline V and J ends were trimmed by 5 bases and 4 bases, with 10 bases remaining between them. The CDR3 runs to 13 residues. CDR3 region: CASSGVAGNTIYF. The CDR3 nucleotides read TGCGCCAGCAGTGGGGTAGCGGGAAACACCATATATTTT.

The DNA for the CDR3 is TGTGCCAGCAGCTACCAGACAGTCCAAGAGACCCAGTACTTC. Translation gives CASSYQTVQETQYF. The rearrangement uses TRBV7-9 and TRBJ2-5; tentatively, D is TRBD1 (5 bases). V was trimmed by 4 bases and J by 1 base, leaving 10 bases between them. Germline-derived CDR1 and CDR2 are SEHNR and FQNEAQ (reference sequence). CDR3 length equals 14 residues.

J is TRBJ2-7 and V is TRBV19, with TRBD1 matching over 7 bases. Germline V gene lookup returns CDR1 LNHDA and CDR2 SQIVND (reference sequence). V dropped 4 bases and J dropped 2; count of bases not matched to a gene: 11. The CDR3 runs to 16 residues. The CDR3 region has the DNA TGTGCCAGTAGTAGGGGATACAGGGGCGCGACCTACGAGCAGTACTTC. Its protein product is CASSRGYRGATYEQYF. The whole variable domain, remainder taken from reference TRBV19 and TRBJ2-7, is DGGITQSPKYLFRKEGQNVTLSCEQNLNHDAMYWYRQDPGQGLRLIYYSQIVNDFQKGDIAEGYSVSREKKESFPLTVTSAQKNPTAFYLCASSRGYRGATYEQYFGPGTRLTVT.

This rearrangement joins TRBV5-1 to TRBJ1-1; D unclear. The V end was cut by 4 bases, the J end by 5 bases, with 18 bases between. CDR1 and CDR2 (germline): SGHRS, YFSETQ. The CDR3 loop spans 15 amino acids. The CDR3 reads CASSPASRAGTEAFF. The CDR3 nucleotides read TGCGCCAGCAGCCCTGCTAGTAGGGCGGGTACTGAAGCTTTCTTT.

The rearrangement joins TRBV18 to TRBJ2-1; 7 bases line up with TRBD2. The length of the CDR3 is 15 residues. CDR1 is KGHSH, CDR2 LQKENI, per germline. V was pared by 3 bases and J by 0 bases, with 2 bases of the junction left unmatched. CDR3 region: CASSPGGSSYNEQFF. The CDR3 nucleotides read TGTGCCAGCTCACCTGGCGGGAGCTCCTACAATGAGCAGTTCTTC.

The J gene is TRBJ2-6, the V gene TRBV5-4; no definite D call. The ends were cut back, 3 bases at V and 2 bases at J, with 9 bases in the middle. The CDR3 is 15 amino acids. Germline V lookup: CDR1 SGHNT, CDR2 YYREEE (reference sequence). The CDR3 loop is CASSYGVAGANVLTF. The CDR3 DNA reads TGTGCCAGCAGCTACGGAGTTGCTGGGGCCAACGTCCTGACTTTC.

V usage is TRBV7-2 and J usage is TRBJ2-3, with TRBD2 identical over 10 bases. This CDR3 has 15 residues. Germline CDR1 SGHTA, CDR2 FQGNSA. V shed 0 bases, J shed 5 bases, and the junction held 2 bases outside the gene matches. The CDR3 DNA is TGTGCCAGCAGCTTAGCGCTAGCGGGAGAAGATACGCAGTATTTT. Translating gives CASSLALAGEDTQYF.

CDR3 sequence: CASSSTGYRNQPQHF. CDR3 in DNA: TGTGCCAGCAGCTCAACAGGATACCGGAATCAGCCCCAGCATTTT. This chain uses TRBV7-2 with TRBJ1-5; maybe TRBD1 (5 bases). This CDR3 comprises 15 residues. Trimming pared 4 bases from V and 4 bases from J, leaving 14 bases between. CDR1 and CDR2 (germline): SGHTA, FQGNSA.

The CDR3 DNA reads TGTGCCAGCAGCTCCTCAAGGAGCTCCTACAATGAGCAGTTCTTC. This encodes CASSSSRSSYNEQFF. This chain joins TRBV7-9 and TRBJ2-1; D call uncertain. Germline values: CDR1 SEHNR, CDR2 FQNEAQ (reference sequence). Trimming pared 4 bases from V and 0 bases from J, leaving 10 bases between. The CDR3 runs to 15 residues.

This chain links TRBV20-1 with TRBJ2-1, with D hard to call. With 3 bases removed from V and 6 bases from J, the gap between germline ends came to 6 bases. Germline V gives CDR1 DFQATT, CDR2 SNEGSKA (reference sequence). The CDR3 is 11 amino acids. The DNA for the CDR3 is TGCAGTGCTAGTAGGTCCAATGAGCAGTTCTTC. This gives the protein CSASRSNEQFF.

This chain uses TRBV11-2 with TRBJ2-5; 14 bases map to TRBD2. The CDR3 consists of 16 residues. The ends lost 7 bases at V and 5 bases at J; junction bases unmatched: 9. Germline assignment: CDR1 SGHAT and CDR2 FQNNGV. CDR3 bases: TGTGCCAGCAACCCAGGGACTAGCGGGAGACGGGAGACCCAGTACTTC. Translating it yields CASNPGTSGRRETQYF.

This clone was counted between two and nine times. V usage is TRBV2 and J usage is TRBJ1-2; 7 positions match TRBD1. Losses at the gene ends were 7 bases for V and 2 bases for J; bases not matched to a gene: 10. Germline V gene lookup returns CDR1 SNHLY and CDR2 FYNNEI. The CDR3 length is 15 residues. DNA for the CDR3: TGTGCCAGCAACGGACCGGGACAGTTGAACTATGGCTACACCTTC. This gives the protein CASNGPGQLNYGYTF.

As DNA, the CDR3 is TGTGCCAGCAGTTTAAGTCGAGGGACAGCGAACTATGGCTACACCTTC. Amino acids: CASSLSRGTANYGYTF. This chain links TRBV27 with TRBJ1-2, with 7 bases aligning to TRBD1. From germline, CDR1 is MNHEY and CDR2 SMNVEV (reference sequence). CDR3 length equals 16 residues. With V trimmed by 2 bases and J by 2 bases, 8 bases remained unmatched.

The chain links TRBV6-4 to TRBJ1-2; D is ambiguous. V lost 9 bases, J lost 5 bases, and 4 bases lay in between. Germline V lookup: CDR1 MRHNA, CDR2 SNTAGT. This CDR3 spans 9 amino acids. CDR3 in amino acids: CASLYGYTF. The DNA for the CDR3 is TGTGCCAGTCTATATGGCTACACCTTC.

The J gene is TRBJ2-7, the V gene TRBV6-1; the match to TRBD2 covers 9 bases. V gave up 4 bases and J gave up 0 bases; unmatched junction bases: 4. Germline CDR1 reads MNHNS; CDR2 reads SASEGT. CDR3 length equals 15 residues. CDR3 sequence: CASSATSGASYEQYF. In nucleotides, the CDR3 is TGTGCCAGCAGTGCGACTAGCGGCGCCTCCTACGAGCAGTACTTC.

This chain joins TRBV10-3 and TRBJ2-7, with a tentative D call TRBD2 (5 bases). Trimming removed 2 bases at V and 0 bases at J, with 14 bases between. Germline V CDR1 and CDR2: ENHRY, SYGVKD. The CDR3 covers 16 residues. This chain's CDR3 is CAISEPDTGSSYEQYF. DNA of the CDR3: TGTGCCATCAGTGAGCCTGACACGGGGAGCTCCTACGAGCAGTACTTC.

The J gene is TRBJ2-2, the V gene TRBV6-5; D is possibly TRBD1 (5 bases). The germline V and J ends were trimmed by 2 bases and 5 bases, with 12 bases remaining between them. This CDR3 comprises 15 residues. Germline V lookup: CDR1 MNHEY, CDR2 SVGAGI. The CDR3 is CASSYKGAGTGELFF. Written as DNA, the CDR3 is TGTGCCAGCAGTTACAAGGGTGCAGGGACCGGGGAGCTGTTTTTT.

The chain links TRBV10-1 to TRBJ1-1; 7 bases fit TRBD1. Losses at the gene ends were 6 bases for V and 1 base for J; bases not matched to a gene: 5. The CDR3 extends over 14 amino acids. The germline V gene encodes CDR1 WNHNN and CDR2 SYGVQD (reference sequence). The chain's CDR3 is CASSPTGKNTEAFF. The CDR3 DNA is TGCGCCAGCAGCCCGACAGGGAAGAACACTGAAGCTTTCTTT.

The CDR3 coding sequence is TGTGCCAGCAGTTTCCCTTCCTACAATGAGCAGTTCTTC. Amino acid sequence: CASSFPSYNEQFF. The chain has TRBV28 and TRBJ2-1, with D hard to call. The CDR3 totals 13 residues. CDR1 and CDR2 from the germline V gene are MDHEN and SYDVKM. Trimming pared 3 bases from V and 1 base from J, leaving 4 bases between.

The rearrangement links TRBV27 to TRBJ2-3, with 13 positions matching TRBD2. Looked up from germline, CDR1 is MNHEY and CDR2 is SMNVEV (reference sequence). This CDR3 comprises 17 residues. The J segment lost 5 bases and the V segment lost 3 bases, leaving 8 bases of the junction unmatched. The CDR3 region is CASSLPTSGRPGDTQYF. CDR3 nucleotide sequence: TGTGCCAGCAGTTTGCCGACTAGCGGGAGGCCAGGAGATACGCAGTATTTT.

The chain has TRBV7-9 and TRBJ2-1; 13 positions agree with TRBD2. V lost 1 base to trimming and J lost 9 bases; unmatched junction nucleotides: 6. The CDR3 has 16 amino acids. The germline V gene encodes CDR1 SEHNR and CDR2 FQNEAQ (reference sequence). Here the CDR3 DNA reads TGTGCCAGCAGCTTAGTAAATAGACTAGCGGGGGGTGAGCAGTTCTTC. It is translated as CASSLVNRLAGGEQFF.

This chain uses TRBV19 with TRBJ2-1, with 7 positions matching TRBD1. V dropped 10 bases and J dropped 2; count of bases not matched to a gene: 11. Germline V lookup: CDR1 LNHDA, CDR2 SQIVND (reference sequence). This CDR3 comprises 15 residues. CDR3 DNA: TGTGCCACCCGGGACAGAGCCGTTCCCTACAATGAGCAGTTCTTC. The encoded protein is CATRDRAVPYNEQFF.

The rearrangement links TRBV19 to TRBJ2-1, with D perhaps matching TRBD2 (6 bases). The CDR3 extends over 14 amino acids. Trimming took off 4 bases at V and 5 bases at J, with 12 bases between the two ends. Germline V gene sequence: CDR1 LNHDA, CDR2 SQIVND (reference sequence). CDR3 loop: CASSKRERNNEQFF. The CDR3 nucleotides are TGTGCCAGTAGTAAACGGGAGAGAAACAATGAGCAGTTCTTC.

This clone was recorded once. The chain has TRBV4-3 and TRBJ2-2; D perhaps matches TRBD2 (5 bases). The germline gives CDR1 LGHNA, CDR2 YSLEER. CDR3 size: 13 residues. The germline V and J ends were trimmed by 5 bases and 5 bases, with 9 bases remaining between them. In nucleotides, the CDR3 is TGCGCCAGCAGCACCAGCGGTACCGGGGAGCTGTTTTTT. Its protein product is CASSTSGTGELFF.

The J gene is TRBJ1-5, the V gene TRBV4-1; D unclear. The ends were cut back, 4 bases at V and 4 bases at J, with 14 bases in the middle. Germline V CDR1 and CDR2: MGHRA, YSYEKL. This CDR3 spans 15 amino acids. The DNA of the CDR3 is TGCGCCAGCAGCCCTGTACTTGGGGAGAATCAGCCCCAGCATTTT. Its translation is CASSPVLGENQPQHF.

The V gene is TRBV14, the J gene TRBJ2-5, with 10 bases aligning to TRBD2. Germline V CDR1 and CDR2: SGHDN, FVKESK. The CDR3 contains 16 residues. V lost 4 bases to trimming and J lost 4 bases; unmatched junction nucleotides: 9. Written as DNA, the CDR3 is TGTGCCAGCAGCCGGAATAGCGGGAGGCCGGGAGAGACCCAGTACTTC. Translation gives CASSRNSGRPGETQYF.

The chain is built from TRBV9 and TRBJ1-1, with 9 bases aligning to TRBD1. CDR1 is SGDLS and CDR2 is YYNGEE in the germline V gene. The CDR3 loop spans 15 amino acids. Losses at the gene ends were 3 bases for V and 4 bases for J; bases not matched to a gene: 7. CDR3 region: CASSAGQGVGTEAFF. For the CDR3, the DNA is TGTGCCAGCAGCGCGGGACAGGGCGTTGGCACTGAAGCTTTCTTT. The whole variable domain, filled in from reference TRBV9 and TRBJ1-1, reads DSGVTQTPKHLITATGQRVTLRCSPRSGDLSVYWYQQSLDQGLQFLIQYYNGEERAKGNILERFSAQQFPDLHSELNLSSLELGDSALYFCASSAGQGVGTEAFFGQGTRLTVV.